Shown below are 25 T cell receptor beta chains from a single sample sequenced in a study of blood T cell repertoires in COVID-19 (dated by TCRdb to the early 2020s). Receptor amplification or capture employed the immunoSEQ multiplex PCR assay. TCRdb re-hosts the immuneACCESS table, in-frame sequences only. Its copies lack some clones; in the studies checked, an unresolved V gene accounts for under half of them, and the cause for the rest is not known. This sample holds 100,000 to 150,000 clones; roughly 84% were observed only once. In total, the top ten clones hold more than 1.3% of the sample. Specimen: peripheral blood. The receptor set was obtained from a man in his sixties with acute or convalescent COVID-19.

The rearrangement uses TRBV5-1 and TRBJ1-2; 7 bases agree with TRBD1. In germline, CDR1 is SGHRS, CDR2 YFSETQ. The CDR3 totals 18 residues. V lost 1 base to trimming and J lost 4 bases; unmatched junction nucleotides: 16. CDR3 sequence (DNA): TGCGCCAGCAGCTTGAGGGGACTCACAGGGGCAGGTGGCTATGGCTACACCTTC. It specifies CASSLRGLTGAGGYGYTF. The variable domain in full, with the rest retrieved from reference TRBV5-1 and TRBJ1-2, is KAGVTQTPRYLIKTRGQQVTLSCSPISGHRSVSWYQQTPGQGLQFLFEYFSETQRNKGNFPGRFSGRQFSNSRSEMNVSTLELGDSALYLCASSLRGLTGAGGYGYTFGSGTRLTVV.

A few counts support this clone. The chain combines TRBV7-3 with TRBJ1-1; D not certain. CDR1 and CDR2 (germline): SGHTA, FQGTGA. This CDR3 contains 13 residues. V was clipped by 3 bases and J by 0 bases, with 5 bases between them. CDR3 in amino acids: CASSFGMNTEAFF. CDR3 nucleotides: TGTGCCAGCAGCTTCGGGATGAACACTGAAGCTTTCTTT.

This clone has a handful of counts. The V and J genes are TRBV10-1 and TRBJ2-7; TRBD1 is a possible D gene (5 bases). V was shortened by 8 bases and J by 4 bases, with 9 bases between the two germline ends. The CDR3 contains 11 residues. Germline V gene lookup returns CDR1 WNHNN and CDR2 SYGVQD (reference sequence). The CDR3 region is CASSRGYEQYF. CDR3 sequence (DNA): TGCGCCAGCTCTAGGGGTTACGAGCAGTACTTC.

The rearrangement links TRBV6-5 to TRBJ2-5; 8 nucleotides agree with TRBD2. The V segment lost 3 bases and the J segment 3 bases; nucleotides outside the gene matches: 3. The V gene's germline CDR1 is MNHEY and CDR2 SVGAGI. This CDR3 has 14 residues. CDR3 sequence: CASSYQRGKETQYF. The DNA for the CDR3 is TGTGCCAGCAGTTATCAGCGGGGGAAAGAGACCCAGTACTTC.

V usage is TRBV2 and J usage is TRBJ1-5; TRBD1 agrees at 7 bases. Germline loops: CDR1 SNHLY, CDR2 FYNNEI. V lost 4 bases, J lost 3 bases, and 3 bases stayed unmatched. This CDR3 spans 14 amino acids. The CDR3 sequence: CASSVQGINQPQHF. CDR3 sequence (DNA): TGTGCCAGCAGTGTACAGGGGATCAATCAGCCCCAGCATTTT.

The chain couples TRBV7-9 to TRBJ1-1; 7 positions agree with TRBD1. The CDR3 is 13 residues long. The germline V gene has CDR1 SEHNR and CDR2 FQNEAQ (reference sequence). J was trimmed by 4 bases and V by 5 bases; bases with no gene match: 4. CDR3 amino acids: CASSLQGITEAFF. The CDR3 nucleotides are TGTGCCAGCAGCCTACAGGGGATCACTGAAGCTTTCTTT.

The rearrangement uses TRBV19 and TRBJ2-3; 10 nucleotides match TRBD2. CDR1 is LNHDA, CDR2 SQIVND, per germline (reference sequence). V trimming: 6 bases; J trimming: 2 bases; junction bases outside the gene matches: 5. CDR3 size: 15 residues. CDR3 DNA sequence: TGTGCCAGTAGGCTACTAGCGGGATCCACAGATACGCAGTATTTT. Its translation is CASRLLAGSTDTQYF. The variable domain in full, completed from reference TRBV19 and TRBJ2-3, reads DGGITQSPKYLFRKEGQNVTLSCEQNLNHDAMYWYRQDPGQGLRLIYYSQIVNDFQKGDIAEGYSVSREKKESFPLTVTSAQKNPTAFYLCASRLLAGSTDTQYFGPGTRLTVL.

The chain links TRBV19 to TRBJ2-4; possible D gene TRBD2, 5 bases. CDR1 and CDR2 from the germline V gene are LNHDA and SQIVND (reference sequence). The CDR3 is 14 amino acids. Deletions cut 4 bases from V and 2 bases from J, with 9 bases between. The CDR3 is CASSTPGTKNIQYF. The CDR3 DNA reads TGTGCCAGTAGTACCCCGGGGACCAAAAACATTCAGTACTTC.

This sequence joins TRBV28 and TRBJ2-3, with TRBD2 identical over 7 bases. Germline V gives CDR1 MDHEN, CDR2 SYDVKM. The junction had 1 base not matched to a gene; V was cut back by 5 bases and J by 2 bases. CDR3 length: 13 residues. The CDR3 DNA is TGTGCCAGCAGTGGGACTATCACAGATACGCAGTATTTT. Encoded protein: CASSGTITDTQYF.

The chain links TRBV7-2 to TRBJ2-5; 8 bases match TRBD2. Looked up from germline, CDR1 is SGHTA and CDR2 is FQGNSA. The trim removed 4 bases at V and 2 bases at J, leaving 9 bases unmatched. The length of the CDR3 is 16 residues. The CDR3 sequence is CASSSGGRGAQETQYF. For the CDR3, the DNA is TGTGCCAGCAGCTCCGGCGGGCGGGGGGCTCAAGAGACCCAGTACTTC.

The chain links TRBV19 to TRBJ2-2, with TRBD2 matching 9 bases. The CDR3 totals 14 residues. Germline CDR1 reads LNHDA; CDR2 reads SQIVND (reference sequence). The trim removed 4 bases at V and 8 bases at J, leaving 5 bases unmatched. The CDR3 here is CASSSIAGVGELFF. In DNA form, the CDR3 reads TGTGCCAGTAGTAGCATAGCGGGAGTGGGGGAGCTGTTTTTT.

This sequence joins TRBV29-1 and TRBJ1-1; the D gene is possibly TRBD1 (5 bases). The length of the CDR3 is 13 residues. CDR1 SQVTM and CDR2 ANQGSEA come from the germline V gene. Trimming removed 3 bases at V and 4 bases at J, with 12 bases between. CDR3 loop: CSVEGPTLTEAFF. The DNA for the CDR3 is TGCAGCGTTGAGGGGCCCACCCTCACTGAAGCTTTCTTT. Complete variable domain (other parts from reference TRBV29-1 and TRBJ1-1): SAVISQKPSRDICQRGTSLTIQCQVDSQVTMMFWYRQQPGQSLTLIATANQGSEATYESGFVIDKFPISRPNLTFSTLTVSNMSPEDSSIYLCSVEGPTLTEAFFGQGTRLTVV.

The chain couples TRBV19 to TRBJ1-1, with a tentative D call TRBD1 (6 bases). V dropped 7 bases and J dropped 4 bases, with 16 bases sitting between them. CDR1 and CDR2 (germline): LNHDA, SQIVND (reference sequence). This CDR3 comprises 14 residues. The CDR3 DNA follows: TGTGCCAGTAACGTTGACAGGAGGAGCACTGAAGCTTTCTTT. This gives the protein CASNVDRRSTEAFF.

This clone was seen a single time. The chain links TRBV20-1 to TRBJ1-2; 11 positions agree with TRBD1. V shed 3 bases and J 2 bases; nucleotides not matched to a gene: 2. CDR3 length equals 14 residues. Germline lookup yields CDR1 DFQATT and CDR2 SNEGSKA (reference sequence). CDR3 sequence: CSASGDRGNYGYTF. The CDR3 DNA follows: TGCAGTGCTAGTGGGGACAGGGGGAACTATGGCTACACCTTC.

The J gene is TRBJ1-2, the V gene TRBV5-6, with 7 bases lining up with TRBD1. This CDR3 contains 18 residues. CDR1 and CDR2 (germline): SGHDT, YYEEEE. The trim removed 4 bases at V and 4 bases at J, leaving 19 bases unmatched. The CDR3, as DNA: TGTGCCAGCAGCCCAATAAACTCGGGGACAGAGCATTTCTATGGCTACACCTTC. Protein: CASSPINSGTEHFYGYTF.

A word on this clone: Other nucleotide sequences from this sample produce the same CDR3. This chain joins TRBV6-5 and TRBJ1-6, with TRBD1 matching over 8 bases. From germline, CDR1 is MNHEY and CDR2 SVGAGI. This CDR3 comprises 14 residues. Trimming at V came to 5 bases and at J to 10 bases, leaving 7 bases not matched to a gene. The CDR3: CASSPGQGESPLHF. The CDR3 coding sequence is TGTGCCAGCAGTCCTGGACAGGGAGAATCACCCCTCCACTTT.

The chain links TRBV5-4 to TRBJ2-7, with 9 bases matching TRBD2. The V and J ends lost 4 bases and 7 bases, in that order; junction bases with no gene match: 15. Germline V gene sequence: CDR1 SGHNT, CDR2 YYREEE (reference sequence). The CDR3 has 16 residues. CDR3 bases: TGTGCCAGCAGCCTGACCGCTAGCGGGAACAAGGGAGAGCAGTACTTC. Translation gives CASSLTASGNKGEQYF.

The chain joins TRBV30 to TRBJ2-1, with 8 positions matching TRBD1. This CDR3 spans 15 amino acids. Germline values: CDR1 GTSNPN, CDR2 SVGIG (reference sequence). V gave up 2 bases and J gave up 7 bases; unmatched junction bases: 10. As DNA, the CDR3 is TGTGCCTGGAGTACACAGGGGGTAATTGATAATGAGCAGTTCTTC. Its translation: CAWSTQGVIDNEQFF.

V is TRBV18 and J is TRBJ1-5, with 7 bases aligning to TRBD1. This CDR3 contains 14 residues. V lost 2 bases to trimming and J lost 5 bases; unmatched junction nucleotides: 3. CDR1 and CDR2 (germline): KGHSH, LQKENI. The CDR3 DNA sequence: TGTGCCAGCTCACCAAGACAGGGAGATCAGCCCCAGCATTTT. Encoded protein: CASSPRQGDQPQHF.

This chain uses TRBV18 with TRBJ2-5; D might be TRBD2 (5 bases). Germline V gene data show CDR1 as KGHSH and CDR2 as LQKENI. V shed 3 bases and J shed 1 base, with 6 bases lying between them. The CDR3 extends over 13 amino acids. CDR3 sequence: CASSPAGQETQYF. CDR3 DNA sequence: TGTGCCAGCTCACCGGCGGGCCAAGAGACCCAGTACTTC.

The chain links TRBV19 to TRBJ2-1; 10 nucleotides match TRBD2. Germline V gives CDR1 LNHDA, CDR2 SQIVND (reference sequence). CDR3 length: 14 amino acids. V shed 3 bases, J shed 10 bases, and the junction held 6 bases outside the gene matches. CDR3 residues: CASSIPSGRTEQFF. DNA for the CDR3: TGTGCCAGTAGTATCCCTAGCGGGAGAACCGAGCAGTTCTTC.

The CDR3, as DNA: TGTGCCAGCAGTAACCCTAGCGTCTACAATGAGCAGTTCTTC. Translated: CASSNPSVYNEQFF. The chain uses TRBV2 and TRBJ2-1, with D possibly matching TRBD2 (6 bases). V dropped 5 bases and J dropped 3 bases, with 11 bases sitting between them. Germline-derived CDR1 and CDR2 are SNHLY and FYNNEI. The CDR3 runs 14 residues.

This chain links TRBV6-4 with TRBJ2-3; 10 bases agree with TRBD2. From germline, CDR1 is MRHNA and CDR2 SNTAGT. V gave up 4 bases and J gave up 6 bases; unmatched junction bases: 10. CDR3 length: 16 amino acids. This chain's CDR3 is CASSVLAGAPGDTQYF. The DNA for the CDR3 is TGTGCCAGCAGTGTTCTAGCGGGGGCCCCGGGGGATACGCAGTATTTT.

This clone was seen a handful of times. The genes are TRBV24-1 and TRBJ1-2; D gene unclear. This CDR3 has 13 amino acids. From germline, CDR1 is KGHDR and CDR2 SFDVKD. With 3 bases removed from V and 4 bases from J, the gap between germline ends came to 8 bases. The chain's CDR3 is CATSDNLSYGYTF. DNA for the CDR3: TGTGCCACCAGTGATAATCTGTCCTATGGCTACACCTTC.

CDR3 loop: CASSRTGGASTGELFF. The DNA for the CDR3 is TGCGCCAGCAGCCGGACGGGGGGGGCGAGCACCGGGGAGCTGTTTTTT. The rearrangement links TRBV5-1 to TRBJ2-2; 8 nucleotides align to TRBD2. The CDR3 is 16 amino acids. The germline gives CDR1 SGHRS, CDR2 YFSETQ. V shed 4 bases, J shed 4 bases, and the junction held 9 bases outside the gene matches.